The T cell receptor (beta chain) described here comes from a study of blood T cell repertoires in COVID-19 (dated by TCRdb to 2020 to 2021). Describing the broader study: Samples covering the acute and convalescent phases of COVID-19 were provided by collaborators in the United States, Italy and Spain. The prospective study material was composed of cDNA or gDNA derived from T cells, B-cell-depleted T cells, or PBMCs. Sample metadata almost always included a de-identified subject ID, COVID-19 status, age in years and sex. Where HLA class I and class II types were available, the types were taken from metadata supplied by the sample provider, not from assay-based typing. A freely available public database, intended as a resource for researchers studying the immune response to SARS-CoV-2, is where the repertoires were released. Deeply sampled blood TCRbeta repertoires from subjects exposed to, actively infected with, or recovered from COVID-19 were included in the dataset. Samples came from the ongoing ImmuneRACE study (first 160 participants) plus 1,254 subjects from 6 global collaborators. Broader findings and caveats from the paper: How much clinical and demographic metadata was included differed by source and by participant, and the metadata was provided uncurated.

Cut back by 5 bases and 0 bases, the V and J ends lie 11 bases apart. The CDR3, from cysteine to phenylalanine, totals 15 residues. The kept DNA is CDR3 alone, 45 bases in frame from the first base. In the germline V gene (reference sequence), CDR1 corresponds to LNHDA and CDR2 to SQIVND. Collaborating institutions collected whole blood in K2EDTA tubes following their own protocols. For TCRbeta analysis, collaborators shipped samples in one of three forms: frozen whole blood, isolated PBMCs, or DNA extracted from either of those sample types. TCRbeta CDR3 regions were amplified from genomic DNA by means of the immunoSEQ Assay, a bias-controlled multiplex PCR. In the paper's pipeline: Nucleated cell counts per sample were estimated from amplification of reference gene primers within the assay. To quantify the absolute abundance of each unique TCRbeta CDR3 rearrangement, sequence reads were collapsed and filtered. For each sample, productive Simpson clonality was calculated by taking the square root of Simpson's diversity index across productive rearrangements. The source is immuneACCESS, and TCRdb retained only in-frame sequences with V and J called. Part of the clones is not carried over; for the studies checked, unresolved V genes explain less than half of this, and the remainder is unexplained. D and trimming were read from the DNA, whereas the V and J calls and clone size are those reported in that table. Recorded for this sample are 200,000 to 250,000 clones; over 75% of them occurred a single time. Clones ranked in the top ten supply about 4.8% of the sample.

Concerning this clone itself: Its specific antigen is unknown. Base qualities are not provided; no much larger clone lies one nucleotide away.

This receptor was obtained from a middle-aged woman with acute or convalescent COVID-19. Input material: peripheral blood. This sequence uses TRBV19 and TRBJ2-4; the D region possibly corresponds to TRBD1 (5 bases align). The DNA is TGTGCCAGTAGTGAATCAGGGCTAGCCAAAAACATTCAGTACTTC. The resulting protein is CASSESGLAKNIQYF.